This T cell receptor beta chain was found in a study of Ad26.COV2.S vaccination and SARS-CoV-2 variants. Turning to the study itself: Participants got Ad26.COV2.S intramuscularly, once or twice 56 days apart.

A word on this clone: This same CDR3 is encoded by further DNA sequences in the sample.

The method was immunoSEQ multiplex PCR; TCRdb's version includes in-frame clones alone and lacks a portion of them. This sample has 440,000 or so clones, with about 90% found just once. The treatment here: about 20 received Ad26.COV2.S at low or high dose, single or two shots; a few received placebo; per-sample allocation not given. Sampling took place 63 days after the first vaccine or placebo injection. In the vaccine, an Ad26 vector expressed the SARS-CoV-2 spike of the Wuhan strain. The source of this sequence is a person aged 18 to 65 who received the Ad26.COV2.S COVID-19 vaccine or a placebo. The source material was peripheral blood, sampled in a trial of Ad26.COV2.S vaccine versus placebo.

CDR3 in DNA: TGTGCCAGCAGCTCAGACAGCTACAATGAGCAGTTCTTC. Translating it yields CASSSDSYNEQFF. The chain employs TRBV7-3 and TRBJ2-1, with a tentative D call TRBD1 (5 bases). Trimming pared 4 bases from V and 3 bases from J, leaving 7 bases between. The CDR3 consists of 13 residues. CDR1 and CDR2 from the germline V gene are SGHTA and FQGTGA.